A selection of T cell receptor beta chains follows, all from one sample in a study of control samples from healthy donors and cancer patients. TCRdb's table, derived via immunoSEQ multiplex PCR, lists solely in-frame clones and lacks some. The table has about 75,000 clones, about 95% seen once. The sample was blood. These TCRs come from a woman between 40 and 50 years old in good health. The CDR3 runs from the conserved cysteine through the conserved F or W. A D gene is named only where the DNA matches it firmly. Where a row states a size, it is once, few, many or the class of an expanded clone; other rows omit it.

D gene: -; V gene: TRBV5-4; J gene: TRBJ2-5; clone size: -; CDR3 DNA: TGTGCCAGCAGCGGATGGATTAAGGGTGGAATCGAAGAGACCCAGTACTTC; CDR3 protein: CASSGWIKGGIEETQYF
D gene: TRBD2; V gene: TRBV4-2; J gene: TRBJ2-1; clone size: -; CDR3 DNA: TGTGCCAGCAGCCAAGTACCGGGACTAGCGGGACGGAGTGAGCAGTTCTTC; CDR3 protein: CASSQVPGLAGRSEQFF
D gene: TRBD1; V gene: TRBV3-1/TRBV3-2; J gene: TRBJ1-1; clone size: -; CDR3 DNA: TGTGCCAGCAGCCAAGATTGGGGACAGGGGGGCACTGAAGCTTTCTTT; CDR3 protein: CASSQDWGQGGTEAFF
D gene: TRBD1; V gene: TRBV6-5; J gene: TRBJ1-3; clone size: once; CDR3 DNA: TGTGCCAGCAGTTACACCGGGACAGGGCCTGGAAACACCATATATTTT; CDR3 protein: CASSYTGTGPGNTIYF
D gene: -; V gene: TRBV28; J gene: TRBJ1-1; clone size: -; CDR3 DNA: TGTGCCAGCAGTCCCCGCGGGGGGTGGAACACTGAAGCTTTCTTT; CDR3 protein: CASSPRGGWNTEAFF
D gene: TRBD1; V gene: TRBV3-1/TRBV3-2; J gene: TRBJ2-1; clone size: -; CDR3 DNA: TGTGCCAGCAGCCAAAACACCCAGGGGGCAGCCTACGGCGGTGAGCAGTTCTTC; CDR3 protein: CASSQNTQGAAYGGEQFF
D gene: -; V gene: TRBV7-2; J gene: TRBJ1-5; clone size: -; CDR3 DNA: TGTGCCAGCAGCTTAGCGGGGGAGGGCGGCCAGCCCCAGCATTTT; CDR3 protein: CASSLAGEGGQPQHF
D gene: -; V gene: TRBV10-3; J gene: TRBJ1-3; clone size: -; CDR3 DNA: TGTGCCATCAGTGGCGGGGAGGGGAGAACTGGAAACACCATATATTTT; CDR3 protein: CAISGGEGRTGNTIYF
D gene: -; V gene: TRBV29-1; J gene: TRBJ1-1; clone size: -; CDR3 DNA: TGCAGCGTTGTGGGCATGAACACTGAAGCTTTCTTT; CDR3 protein: CSVVGMNTEAFF
D gene: -; V gene: TRBV19; J gene: TRBJ2-4; clone size: few; CDR3 DNA: TGTGCCAGTAGTATAGGGTGGCGGGCCCTCTTGGCCAAAAACATTCAGTACTTC; CDR3 protein: CASSIGWRALLAKNIQYF
D gene: -; V gene: TRBV6-5; J gene: TRBJ1-2; clone size: -; CDR3 DNA: TGTGCCAGCAGTTACATCGGGTCGGGTATCTATGGCTACACCTTC; CDR3 protein: CASSYIGSGIYGYTF
D gene: TRBD1; V gene: TRBV6-1; J gene: TRBJ2-5; clone size: few; CDR3 DNA: TGTGCCAGCAGTGACGGGACAGGGGGCGCAGAGACCCAGTACTTC; CDR3 protein: CASSDGTGGAETQYF